Below are 22 T cell receptor beta chains sequenced from a single sample in a study of radiotherapy plus CTLA-4 blockade in lung cancer. The data were produced by immunoSEQ multiplex PCR, yet TCRdb's version contains in-frame clones alone and is incomplete. The table includes approximately 52,000 clones, roughly three quarters detected once. Specimen: peripheral blood, collected from a patient treated with radiotherapy plus ipilimumab. The receptors originated from a human donor with non-small cell lung cancer who had a complete response to radiotherapy plus ipilimumab.

The sample holds a few counts of this clone. The V call is TRBV6-1, the J call TRBJ2-4; unclear D gene. The CDR3 loop spans 15 amino acids. CDR1 and CDR2 (germline): MNHNS, SASEGT. The V end lost 3 bases, the J end lost 0 bases, and 9 bases lay between the germline ends. This CDR3 is CASSDSTVAKNIQYF. The CDR3 nucleotides read TGTGCCAGCAGTGATAGTACAGTAGCCAAAAACATTCAGTACTTC.

The V and J genes are TRBV29-1 and TRBJ1-1; maybe TRBD1 (5 bases). From germline, CDR1 is SQVTM and CDR2 ANQGSEA. V was clipped by 6 bases and J by 4 bases, with 18 bases between them. CDR3 length: 14 residues. CDR3 sequence reads: CSVHQTGRGTEAFF. The CDR3 coding sequence is TGCAGCGTCCACCAGACTGGGAGGGGCACTGAAGCTTTCTTT.

This clone was seen only a few times. V is TRBV29-1 and J is TRBJ2-6, with 8 positions matching TRBD1. Unmatched junction bases numbered 14, after V lost 8 bases and J lost 11 bases. Per germline, CDR1 SQVTM and CDR2 ANQGSEA. The CDR3 extends over 14 amino acids. The CDR3 here is CSLRGQARFDVLTF. The CDR3 DNA is TGCAGCCTGAGGGGACAGGCGCGTTTCGACGTCCTGACTTTC. The variable domain in full, with the rest retrieved from reference TRBV29-1 and TRBJ2-6, is SAVISQKPSRDICQRGTSLTIQCQVDSQVTMMFWYRQQPGQSLTLIATANQGSEATYESGFVIDKFPISRPNLTFSTLTVSNMSPEDSSIYLCSLRGQARFDVLTFGAGSRLTVL.

V and J are TRBV2 and TRBJ2-5; D gene uncertain. Germline loops: CDR1 SNHLY, CDR2 FYNNEI. The CDR3 runs 12 residues. The V end was cut by 7 bases, the J end by 0 bases, with 6 bases between. Here the CDR3 DNA reads TGTGCCAGCATCGACAACCAAGAGACCCAGTACTTC. Translation gives CASIDNQETQYF.

In this sample, this clone turned up once. The genes are TRBV5-4 and TRBJ2-1; 7 bases map to TRBD2. Germline trimming cut 4 bases from V and 1 base from J; bases unmatched to any gene: 5. The CDR3 totals 15 residues. Germline CDR1 is SGHNT and CDR2 is YYREEE (reference sequence). The CDR3 DNA sequence: TGTGCCAGCAGCGACGGGAGGTGGTCCTACAATGAGCAGTTCTTC. Protein product: CASSDGRWSYNEQFF.

The gene calls are TRBV19 and TRBJ1-1, with 8 nucleotides matching TRBD1. This CDR3 has 14 residues. V was pared by 6 bases and J by 4 bases, with 7 bases of the junction left unmatched. Per the germline V gene, CDR1 is LNHDA and CDR2 is SQIVND (reference sequence). The chain's CDR3 is CASSFSGGGTEAFF. CDR3 sequence (DNA): TGTGCCAGTAGCTTCTCAGGGGGCGGCACTGAAGCTTTCTTT.

This clone was seen only once. V and J are TRBV5-1 and TRBJ2-4, with TRBD2 identical over 8 bases. The germline V gene encodes CDR1 SGHRS and CDR2 YFSETQ. The CDR3 has 16 amino acids. Trimming at V came to 0 bases and at J to 3 bases, leaving 5 bases not matched to a gene. CDR3 in DNA: TGCGCCAGCAGCTTGGCCGGTGCGGGGGGCAAAAACATTCAGTACTTC. Translating gives CASSLAGAGGKNIQYF.

CDR3 region: CASTTELGLAGGVYNEQFF. Written as DNA, the CDR3 is TGTGCCAGCACCACAGAACTGGGACTAGCGGGAGGGGTCTACAATGAGCAGTTCTTC. The rearrangement uses TRBV11-3 and TRBJ2-1, with 16 bases identical to TRBD2. Germline loops: CDR1 SGHNT, CDR2 YENEEA. With V trimmed by 7 bases and J by 3 bases, 12 bases remained unmatched. The CDR3 runs to 19 residues.

The chain recombines TRBV19 with TRBJ2-7; 8 nucleotides match TRBD1. CDR1 and CDR2 from the germline V gene are LNHDA and SQIVND (reference sequence). J gave up 5 bases and V 7 bases, and 10 bases lay outside the gene matches. The CDR3 is made up of 14 amino acids. CDR3 loop: CASIQTGEVHEQYV. The CDR3, as DNA: TGTGCCAGTATACAGACAGGGGAGGTCCACGAGCAGTACGTC.

The chain combines TRBV2 with TRBJ2-3, with 8 bases fitting TRBD1. Germline V lookup: CDR1 SNHLY, CDR2 FYNNEI. The CDR3 consists of 18 residues. The junction had 18 bases not matched to a gene; V was cut back by 6 bases and J by 4 bases. CDR3 in DNA: TGTGCCAGCAGAGCTGGACAGGGCAGAAGGGAATATGCAGATACGCAGTATTTT. As protein: CASRAGQGRREYADTQYF.

The rearrangement links TRBV5-6 to TRBJ2-2, with 7 nucleotides matching TRBD2. The CDR3 is made up of 16 amino acids. Germline V gene lookup returns CDR1 SGHDT and CDR2 YYEEEE. J gave up 1 base and V 1 base, and 4 bases lay outside the gene matches. This CDR3 reads CASSLRSGMNTGELFF. In nucleotides, the CDR3 is TGTGCCAGCAGCTTGAGGAGCGGGATGAACACCGGGGAGCTGTTTTTT. Full variable domain (outside the CDR3, taken from reference TRBV5-6 and TRBJ2-2): DAGVTQSPTHLIKTRGQQVTLRCSPKSGHDTVSWYQQALGQGPQFIFQYYEEEERQRGNFPDRFSGHQFPNYSSELNVNALLLGDSALYLCASSLRSGMNTGELFFGEGSRLTVL.

J is TRBJ2-5 and V is TRBV5-6, with D perhaps TRBD1 (6 bases). Germline CDR1 reads SGHDT; CDR2 reads YYEEEE. The CDR3 is 14 residues long. Trimming pared 3 bases from V and 4 bases from J, leaving 13 bases between. The CDR3 sequence is CASSSQGWRETQYF. The CDR3 DNA sequence: TGTGCCAGCAGCTCTCAGGGGTGGAGAGAGACCCAGTACTTC.

This chain uses TRBV6-4 with TRBJ2-2, with a possible D match to TRBD1 (6 bases). This CDR3 contains 14 residues. Per germline, CDR1 MRHNA and CDR2 SNTAGT. The germline V and J ends were trimmed by 6 bases and 5 bases, with 13 bases remaining between them. CDR3 sequence: CASRQGLLTGELFF. The CDR3 bases are TGTGCCAGCAGACAGGGTCTCCTTACCGGGGAGCTGTTTTTT.

The chain employs TRBV15 and TRBJ1-4, with TRBD1 as a possible D gene (5 bases). V was trimmed by 5 bases and J by 4 bases, leaving 14 bases between them. The CDR3 loop spans 15 amino acids. Germline V gene data show CDR1 as LNHNV and CDR2 as YYDKDF (reference sequence). CDR3: CATSWAGGSNEKLFF. CDR3 bases: TGTGCCACCAGCTGGGCCGGGGGGAGTAATGAAAAACTGTTTTTT.

The chain couples TRBV7-2 to TRBJ2-3, with TRBD2 matching 8 bases. Germline CDR1 is SGHTA and CDR2 is FQGNSA. The CDR3 is 17 amino acids. With 5 bases clipped from V and 7 bases from J, the junction kept 17 bases outside the gene matches. CDR3 sequence reads: CASSGPLLAGTLYTQYF. The CDR3 coding sequence is TGTGCCAGCAGCGGACCCCTCCTAGCGGGCACACTATATACGCAGTATTTT.

The chain carries TRBV18 and TRBJ1-4; perhaps TRBD1 as D (5 bases). The V and J ends lost 3 bases and 5 bases respectively, with 10 bases between them. Per the germline V gene, CDR1 is KGHSH and CDR2 is LQKENI. This CDR3 is built from 14 residues. The CDR3 reads CASSPATGNEKLFF. CDR3 bases: TGTGCCAGCTCACCCGCAACAGGAAATGAAAAACTGTTTTTT.

This clone was picked up one time. The CDR3 DNA is TGTGCCAGCAGCTCGGAAGGGACAGGGCGAGAGACCCAGTACTTC. It is translated as CASSSEGTGRETQYF. V is TRBV5-4 and J is TRBJ2-5; 9 bases agree with TRBD1. The CDR3 is 15 amino acids. CDR1 is SGHNT and CDR2 is YYREEE in the germline V gene (reference sequence). V lost 3 bases, J lost 4 bases, and 7 bases stayed unmatched.

As DNA, the CDR3 is TGCAGCGTTGAAGATCTAGACTCAAGGGACAGGGACTACGAGCAGTACTTC. Protein sequence: CSVEDLDSRDRDYEQYF. The J gene is TRBJ2-7, the V gene TRBV29-1; 9 bases fit TRBD1. Germline-derived CDR1 and CDR2 are SQVTM and ANQGSEA. This CDR3 is 17 amino acids long. Trimming cost V 0 bases and J 3 bases; bases outside gene matches: 12.

The chain uses TRBV2 and TRBJ2-5; weak D call: TRBD2 (5 bases). Germline values: CDR1 SNHLY, CDR2 FYNNEI. V lost 7 bases, J lost 1 base, and 10 bases lay in between. The CDR3 length is 13 residues. CDR3 nucleotide sequence: TGTGCCAGCATCCGAGGGCCCCAAGAGACCCAGTACTTC. Translating it yields CASIRGPQETQYF.

The rearrangement links TRBV5-1 to TRBJ2-4, with D perhaps matching TRBD1 (6 bases). Germline V lookup: CDR1 SGHRS, CDR2 YFSETQ. CDR3 size: 16 residues. V lost 3 bases to trimming and J lost 0 bases, with 13 bases between them. The DNA of the CDR3 is TGCGCCAGCAGCTCGAGAGGACAGATAGCCAAAAACATTCAGTACTTC. Its translation: CASSSRGQIAKNIQYF.

V usage is TRBV7-2 and J usage is TRBJ1-4; the match to TRBD1 covers 9 bases. The CDR3 has 14 amino acids. J gave up 7 bases and V 3 bases, and 3 bases lay outside the gene matches. Germline assignment: CDR1 SGHTA and CDR2 FQGNSA. The CDR3 loop is CASSLDRGTEKLFF. The CDR3 DNA is TGTGCCAGCAGCTTGGACAGGGGTACTGAAAAACTGTTTTTT.

To note about this clone: The likely explanation is a read error, given a far larger clone one base away. The genes are TRBV7-2 and TRBJ1-2; D might be TRBD1 (5 bases). Trimming removed 5 bases from V and 4 bases from J, with 8 bases in between. This CDR3 has 12 amino acids. Germline values: CDR1 SGHTA, CDR2 FQGNSA. CDR3 residues: CASSNQGYGYTF. The CDR3 DNA reads TGTGCCAGCAGCAATCAGGGCTATGGCTACACCTTC.